Listed below are T cell receptor beta chains from one sample, sequenced in a study of long-term antiretroviral therapy in people with HIV. Data came from immunoSEQ multiplex PCR; TCRdb stores just in-frame clones and leaves some out. The table records fewer than 20,000 clones, 75% to 90% of them present only once. Here the sequenced sample was unsorted PBMCs, taken 4.2 years after starting antiretroviral therapy. These receptors came from a man in his forties or fifties with HIV. The CDR3 runs from the conserved cysteine through the conserved F or W. Each record gives: V gene, D gene, clone size, J gene, CDR3 DNA, CDR3 protein. A D gene is named only where the DNA matches it firmly. Clone size, where shown, is once, few, many, or a class for clones that have expanded.

V: TRBV7-2
D: TRBD1
size: NA
J: TRBJ2-7
DNA: TGTGCCAGCAACATGGACAGGGGTGCGTACGAGCAGTACTTC
CDR3: CASNMDRGAYEQYF

V: TRBV30
D: NA
size: NA
J: TRBJ2-7
DNA: TGTGCCTGGAGCGTTGGGGCTCGCTACGAGCAGTACTTC
CDR3: CAWSVGARYEQYF

V: TRBV5-6
D: NA
size: NA
J: TRBJ1-2
DNA: TGTGCCAGCAGCGATAACTATGGCTACACCTTC
CDR3: CASSDNYGYTF

V: TRBV7-2
D: TRBD1
size: once
J: TRBJ1-6
DNA: TGTGCCAGCAGCGCCGGGACAGGGTATAATTCACCCCTCCACTTT
CDR3: CASSAGTGYNSPLHF

V: TRBV9
D: NA
size: NA
J: TRBJ1-4
DNA: TGTGCCAGCAGCGTAACAGGGTTTACTAATGAAAAACTGTTTTTT
CDR3: CASSVTGFTNEKLFF

V: TRBV27
D: TRBD1
size: few
J: TRBJ2-7
DNA: TGTGCCAGCAGTCTCGGACAGGGTCCCTACGAGCAGTACTTC
CDR3: CASSLGQGPYEQYF

V: TRBV2
D: NA
size: NA
J: TRBJ2-7
DNA: TGTGCCAGCCAAAACTACGAGCAGTACTTC
CDR3: CASQNYEQYF

V: TRBV10-3
D: NA
size: NA
J: TRBJ2-5
DNA: TGTGCCATCAGTGACTCCGGGGGAAAAAACCCCCAAGAGACCCAGTACTTC
CDR3: CAISDSGGKNPQETQYF

V: TRBV18
D: NA
size: NA
J: TRBJ1-4
DNA: TGTGCCAGCTCACCACAGTCGGGCAATATACTGTTTTTT
CDR3: CASSPQSGNILFF

V: TRBV4-3
D: NA
size: NA
J: TRBJ1-4
DNA: TGCGCCAGCAGCCAAGATACGGGGGGCTGGGGTGAAAAACTGTTTTTT
CDR3: CASSQDTGGWGEKLFF

V: TRBV19
D: TRBD2
size: NA
J: TRBJ2-2
DNA: TGTGCCAGTACCCTTGAAAGCGGGGCCCCCGGGGAGCTGTTTTTT
CDR3: CASTLESGAPGELFF

V: TRBV19
D: NA
size: NA
J: TRBJ2-3
DNA: TGTGCCAGTAGTATAGGTTCCAGGACGGGAAGCACAGATACGCAGTATTTT
CDR3: CASSIGSRTGSTDTQYF

V: TRBV5-4
D: TRBD2
size: NA
J: TRBJ2-1
DNA: TGTGCCAGCAGCCCCCAATTAGCGGGGGGGTACAATGAGCAGTTCTTC
CDR3: CASSPQLAGGYNEQFF

V: TRBV10-1
D: NA
size: NA
J: TRBJ2-2
DNA: TGCGCCAGCAGGGGAGACGGAGACACCGGGGAGCTGTTTTTT
CDR3: CASRGDGDTGELFF

V: TRBV11-2
D: NA
size: NA
J: TRBJ2-3
DNA: TGTGCCAGCAGCTTAGGCAGAGCTAGCACAGATACGCAGTATTTT
CDR3: CASSLGRASTDTQYF

V: TRBV7-9
D: NA
size: NA
J: TRBJ1-2
DNA: TGTGCCAGCAGCGGAAACAGGGTAGCGTATGGCTACACCTTC
CDR3: CASSGNRVAYGYTF

V: TRBV11-3
D: TRBD2
size: NA
J: TRBJ2-1
DNA: TGTGCCAGCAGCCAGCGGGGGGCCAACAATGAGCAGTTCTTC
CDR3: CASSQRGANNEQFF

V: TRBV7-9
D: NA
size: few
J: TRBJ1-5
DNA: TGTGCCAGCAGCCCTGAAGGCCTTAGCAATCAGCCCCAGCATTTT
CDR3: CASSPEGLSNQPQHF

V: TRBV9
D: NA
size: NA
J: TRBJ1-1
DNA: TGTGCCAGCGCATCGGACACGAACACTGAAGCTTTCTTT
CDR3: CASASDTNTEAFF

V: TRBV5-6
D: NA
size: NA
J: TRBJ1-5
DNA: TGTGCCAGCAGCCCCGGACAGTCAAGCAATCAGCCCCAGCATTTT
CDR3: CASSPGQSSNQPQHF

V: TRBV19
D: NA
size: NA
J: TRBJ2-7
DNA: TGTGCCAGGGACAGCGCGACCTACGAGCAGTACTTC
CDR3: CARDSATYEQYF

V: TRBV5-8
D: NA
size: NA
J: TRBJ2-7
DNA: TGTGCCAGCAGCCTTCGGGGGTCCTACGAGCAGTACTTC
CDR3: CASSLRGSYEQYF

V: TRBV5-1
D: NA
size: NA
J: TRBJ2-7
DNA: TGCGCCAGCAGCTTGGCTTTCGACGAGCAGTACTTC
CDR3: CASSLAFDEQYF

V: TRBV5-1
D: TRBD2
size: NA
J: TRBJ2-1
DNA: TGCGCCAGCAGACTAGCGGGATACAATGAGCAGTTCTTC
CDR3: CASRLAGYNEQFF

V: TRBV4-2
D: NA
size: few
J: TRBJ2-2
DNA: TGTGCCAGCAGCTTATATCTTTGGACCGGGGAGCTGTTTTTT
CDR3: CASSLYLWTGELFF

V: TRBV7-3
D: TRBD1
size: NA
J: TRBJ2-1
DNA: TGTGCCAGCAGCCCAGGGGGCCACTACAATGAGCAGTTCTTC
CDR3: CASSPGGHYNEQFF

V: TRBV6-1
D: TRBD1
size: NA
J: TRBJ2-7
DNA: TGTGCCAGCAGTGAAGCCTCGGACAGGGGGCGAGAGCAGTACTTC
CDR3: CASSEASDRGREQYF